The 24 T cell receptor beta chains listed next were all sequenced from one sample in a study of technical replicates of blood from a few donors. TCRdb's table, derived via immunoSEQ multiplex PCR, lists solely in-frame clones and lacks some. This table holds 55,000 to 75,000 clones, 91% found once. The source material was PBMCs. Source of these receptors: a human donor in good health. Some clones in this sample may be carry-over from other donors' samples.

The chain is built from TRBV7-9 and TRBJ2-2; D is unclear. V dropped 5 bases and J dropped 7 bases, with 11 bases sitting between them. The CDR3 contains 13 residues. Germline CDR1 reads SEHNR; CDR2 reads FQNEAQ (reference sequence). CDR3 DNA: TGTGCCAGCAGCCTTGAGGTGGACGGGGAGCTGTTTTTT. Protein: CASSLEVDGELFF.

Regarding this clone: The CDR3 end shows no conserved phenylalanine or tryptophan, and so a read error is likely. The DNA is omitted, as the CDR3 cannot be located on it reliably, and the CDR3 follows TCRdb's listing. The rearrangement links TRBV5-1 to TRBJ1-2. 11 amino acids form the CDR3, both terminal residues included. The germline V gene has CDR1 SGHRS and CDR2 YFSETQ. This CDR3 reads CASSARGGAFV.

This chain uses TRBV6-1 with TRBJ1-6; D is unclear. The CDR3 has 12 amino acids. Germline V gives CDR1 MNHNS, CDR2 SASEGT. V was clipped by 6 bases and J by 9 bases, with 9 bases between them. The CDR3 loop reads CASRQAGSPLHF. Here the CDR3 DNA reads TGTGCCAGCAGGCAGGCTGGTTCACCCCTCCACTTT.

This clone was observed a single time. The V and J genes are TRBV4-1 and TRBJ2-1, with 8 bases fitting TRBD1. The CDR3 loop spans 15 amino acids. After removal of 4 bases from V and 9 bases from J, the junction contained 11 bases not matched to a gene. Germline V CDR1 and CDR2: MGHRA, YSYEKL. The CDR3 reads CASSPGGRGPGEQFF. CDR3 nucleotides: TGCGCCAGCAGCCCAGGCGGCAGGGGGCCGGGTGAGCAGTTCTTC.

This rearrangement joins TRBV14 to TRBJ1-2; TRBD1 matches 11 bases. The CDR3 is made up of 15 amino acids. CDR1 is SGHDN and CDR2 is FVKESK in the germline V gene. V gave up 4 bases and J gave up 3 bases; unmatched junction bases: 4. For the CDR3, the DNA is TGTGCCAGCAGCCCACGGACAGGGGGCTACTATGGCTACACCTTC. This codes for CASSPRTGGYYGYTF. Looking up the rest from reference TRBV14 and TRBJ1-2 gives the full variable domain: EAGVTQFPSHSVIEKGQTVTLRCDPISGHDNLYWYRRVMGKEIKFLLHFVKESKQDESGMPNNRFLAERTGGTYSTLKVQPAELEDSGVYFCASSPRTGGYYGYTFGSGTRLTVV.

The rearrangement joins TRBV6-1 to TRBJ1-6, with 7 bases fitting TRBD1. There are 14 residues in the CDR3. Germline V CDR1 and CDR2: MNHNS, SASEGT. The V gene end was trimmed by 0 bases and the J gene end by 10 bases; junction bases not matched to a gene: 3. CDR3 sequence reads: CASSEAGGGSPLHF. The CDR3 region has the DNA TGTGCCAGCAGTGAAGCAGGGGGCGGCTCACCCCTCCACTTT.

The genes are TRBV4-3 and TRBJ1-1; the match to TRBD1 covers 7 bases. Germline V gives CDR1 LGHNA, CDR2 YSLEER. Trimming at V came to 0 bases and at J to 4 bases, leaving 5 bases not matched to a gene. The CDR3 extends over 15 amino acids. CDR3 protein: CASSQDRQGLTEAFF. DNA for the CDR3: TGCGCCAGCAGCCAAGATCGACAGGGTCTCACTGAAGCTTTCTTT.

V is TRBV29-1 and J is TRBJ1-5, with 7 nucleotides matching TRBD1. Germline CDR1 and CDR2: SQVTM and ANQGSEA. After removal of 2 bases from V and 3 bases from J, the junction contained 4 bases not matched to a gene. The CDR3 covers 14 residues. As DNA, the CDR3 is TGCAGCGTTGAACCGGGACAGATCAATCAGCCCCAGCATTTT. Translation gives CSVEPGQINQPQHF. Drawing the rest from reference TRBV29-1 and TRBJ1-5, the complete variable domain is SAVISQKPSRDICQRGTSLTIQCQVDSQVTMMFWYRQQPGQSLTLIATANQGSEATYESGFVIDKFPISRPNLTFSTLTVSNMSPEDSSIYLCSVEPGQINQPQHFGDGTRLSIL.

This clone was counted a single time. V gene TRBV5-6 combines with J gene TRBJ2-2; 9 bases fit TRBD2. This CDR3 contains 15 residues. V was clipped by 5 bases and J by 4 bases; unmatched bases: 6. Per the germline V gene, CDR1 is SGHDT and CDR2 is YYEEEE. The CDR3 nucleotides are TGTGCCAGCAGAATCGGGACTAGCCCCACCGGGGAGCTGTTTTTT. Its translation: CASRIGTSPTGELFF.

The chain is built from TRBV12-5 and TRBJ2-3; TRBD1 is a possible D gene (6 bases). The CDR3 loop spans 14 amino acids. Germline V CDR1 and CDR2: LGHNT, FRNRAP. Trimming left V 2 bases short and J 6 bases short, with 12 bases between. CDR3 sequence: CASGLTGPTDTQYF. Written as DNA, the CDR3 is TGTGCTAGTGGTTTGACAGGGCCAACGGATACGCAGTATTTT. Using reference TRBV12-5 and TRBJ2-3 for the parts outside the CDR3, the full variable domain is DARVTQTPRHKVTEMGQEVTMRCQPILGHNTVFWYRQTMMQGLELLAYFRNRAPLDDSGMPKDRFSAEMPDATLATLKIQPSEPRDSAVYFCASGLTGPTDTQYFGPGTRLTVL.

This sequence joins TRBV7-8 and TRBJ2-1; 9 bases map to TRBD2. The junction had 5 bases not matched to a gene; V was cut back by 0 bases and J by 5 bases. Looked up from germline, CDR1 is SGHVS and CDR2 is FQNEAQ. The CDR3 totals 16 residues. CDR3 sequence: CASSLARLAGHNEQFF. CDR3 DNA sequence: TGTGCCAGCAGCTTAGCGCGGCTAGCGGGGCACAATGAGCAGTTCTTC.

This clone was seen a single time. The gene calls are TRBV6-5 and TRBJ1-2; 8 bases agree with TRBD1. CDR3 length: 14 residues. Per germline, CDR1 MNHEY and CDR2 SVGAGI. V gave up 2 bases and J gave up 7 bases; unmatched junction bases: 6. CDR3: CASSYQDRDGGYTF. The CDR3 bases are TGTGCCAGCAGTTACCAGGACAGGGATGGTGGCTACACCTTC.

Details on this clone: In the same sample, other DNA sequences code for this CDR3. V and J are TRBV7-9 and TRBJ1-2, with 9 bases fitting TRBD1. The CDR3 spans 13 residues. The J segment lost 4 bases and the V segment lost 6 bases, leaving 3 bases of the junction unmatched. Germline CDR1 reads SEHNR; CDR2 reads FQNEAQ (reference sequence). The CDR3 DNA follows: TGTGCCAGCAGTTCGGGACAGGGCTATGGCTACACCTTC. This gives the protein CASSSGQGYGYTF.

This CDR3 reads CASSSPYSSSYNEQFF. CDR3 sequence (DNA): TGTGCCAGCAGCTCCCCCTACTCGAGCTCCTACAATGAGCAGTTCTTC. The genes are TRBV5-6 and TRBJ2-1; D remains ambiguous. CDR1 and CDR2 (germline): SGHDT, YYEEEE. Trimming shortened V by 3 bases and J by 0 bases, and 13 bases separated the two germline ends. This CDR3 has 16 residues.

The chain links TRBV27 to TRBJ2-7; perhaps TRBD1 as D (6 bases). The CDR3 covers 14 residues. The V gene's germline CDR1 is MNHEY and CDR2 SMNVEV (reference sequence). V was pared by 4 bases and J by 1 base, with 11 bases between. The CDR3 DNA sequence: TGTGCCAGCAGTTCGCAACAGGGTTCCTACGAGCAGTACTTC. Translation: CASSSQQGSYEQYF.

The J gene is TRBJ2-5, the V gene TRBV25-1, with 9 bases identical to TRBD1. Germline V gene data show CDR1 as MGHDK and CDR2 as SYGVNS. The CDR3 runs 15 residues. After removal of 5 bases from V and 2 bases from J, the junction contained 6 bases not matched to a gene. CDR3 sequence (DNA): TGTGCCAGCAGTTCGGGGACAGGGAAGCAAGAGACCCAGTACTTC. Its protein is CASSSGTGKQETQYF.

This chain links TRBV7-8 with TRBJ2-3, with 7 positions matching TRBD2. Germline CDR1 reads SGHVS; CDR2 reads FQNEAQ. This CDR3 is built from 14 residues. The ends lost 8 bases at V and 1 base at J; junction bases unmatched: 6. CDR3 DNA sequence: TGTGCCAGCTCGTCAAGCGGGGGCACAGATACGCAGTATTTT. Translated: CASSSSGGTDTQYF.

This clone was observed once. This chain joins TRBV7-9 and TRBJ1-2; 8 bases are shared with TRBD1. The CDR3 covers 15 residues. Trimming removed 4 bases from V and 7 bases from J; junction bases left unmatched: 11. Germline values: CDR1 SEHNR, CDR2 FQNEAQ (reference sequence). This CDR3 is CASSYNPGGLSGYTF. The CDR3 DNA reads TGTGCCAGCAGCTACAATCCAGGGGGCTTAAGTGGCTACACCTTC. Together with reference TRBV7-9 and TRBJ1-2, the CDR3 gives the full variable domain: DTGVSQNPRHKITKRGQNVTFRCDPISEHNRLYWYRQTLGQGPEFLTYFQNEAQLEKSRLLSDRFSAERPKGSFSTLEIQRTEQGDSAMYLCASSYNPGGLSGYTFGSGTRLTVV.

This clone was detected only once. The rearrangement uses TRBV19 and TRBJ2-7; D possibly corresponds to TRBD2 (6 bases). V lost 6 bases and J 5 bases, leaving 14 bases between the germline ends. This CDR3 is 13 amino acids long. Germline CDR1 reads LNHDA; CDR2 reads SQIVND (reference sequence). The CDR3 DNA reads TGTGCCAGTAGCCGGGACGGCGGGGACGAGCAGTACTTC. This encodes CASSRDGGDEQYF.

V is TRBV30 and J is TRBJ1-1; 7 bases agree with TRBD1. With V trimmed by 3 bases and J by 0 bases, 10 bases remained unmatched. The CDR3 consists of 16 residues. Germline assignment: CDR1 GTSNPN and CDR2 SVGIG (reference sequence). This CDR3 is CAWSRGARAMNTEAFF. CDR3 DNA sequence: TGTGCCTGGAGCAGGGGGGCGAGGGCCATGAACACTGAAGCTTTCTTT.

The chain links TRBV19 to TRBJ1-2; 8 positions agree with TRBD1. The CDR3 has 16 amino acids. CDR1 and CDR2 (germline): LNHDA, SQIVND (reference sequence). V trimming: 0 bases; J trimming: 2 bases; junction bases outside the gene matches: 5. The CDR3 region has the DNA TGTGCCAGTAGTATAGACCGGGACAGGCCGAACTATGGCTACACCTTC. Its protein product is CASSIDRDRPNYGYTF.

The rearrangement uses TRBV7-9 and TRBJ1-3, with unresolved D. Trimming shortened V by 1 base and J by 4 bases, and 17 bases separated the two germline ends. CDR3 length equals 17 residues. The germline V gene encodes CDR1 SEHNR and CDR2 FQNEAQ (reference sequence). The CDR3 region has the DNA TGTGCCAGCAGCTTAGTTAAATATTCGGTGAGCGGAAACACCATATATTTT. As protein: CASSLVKYSVSGNTIYF. Complete variable domain (other parts from reference TRBV7-9 and TRBJ1-3): DTGVSQNPRHKITKRGQNVTFRCDPISEHNRLYWYRQTLGQGPEFLTYFQNEAQLEKSRLLSDRFSAERPKGSFSTLEIQRTEQGDSAMYLCASSLVKYSVSGNTIYFGEGSWLTVV.

The rearrangement links TRBV5-1 to TRBJ2-1; 7 bases align to TRBD1. From germline, CDR1 is SGHRS and CDR2 YFSETQ. After removal of 6 bases from V and 6 bases from J, the junction contained 12 bases not matched to a gene. This CDR3 is built from 15 residues. The CDR3 nucleotides read TGCGCCAGCACCTACCGGGACAGTCTTGTCAATGAGCAGTTCTTC. Its protein is CASTYRDSLVNEQFF.

V and J are TRBV6-5 and TRBJ1-4; 8 bases match TRBD1. The CDR3 contains 15 residues. Per the germline V gene, CDR1 is MNHEY and CDR2 is SVGAGI. V lost 5 bases and J lost 0; bases outside the gene matches: 2. The CDR3: CASSGQGPTNEKLFF. DNA for the CDR3: TGTGCCAGCAGTGGACAGGGTCCAACTAATGAAAAACTGTTTTTT.